This TCR beta chain was sequenced for a study of Ad26.COV2.S vaccination and SARS-CoV-2 variants (dated by TCRdb to the early 2020s). Describing the broader study: Vaccine-arm donors were drawn from COV1001, a multicentre, randomized, double-blind, placebo-controlled phase I-IIa trial of Ad26.COV2.S in healthy adults. Blinding of investigators to trial group allocation was maintained during experiments and outcome assessment. Sequencing of the TCRbeta repertoire served to evaluate the specificity and breadth of SARS-CoV-2-reactive T cell receptors following Ad26.COV2.S vaccination. Trial participants were randomized into five groups of five: low-dose or high-dose Ad26.COV2.S given once or twice, or placebo on both occasions. Ad26.COV2.S was given intramuscularly at 5x10^10 or 1x10^11 viral particles, as a single shot or as two shots 56 days apart. A total of some 30 samples were included in the TCR-sequenced set, comprising around 20 Ad26.COV2.S vaccine recipients, 5 placebo recipients and 8 SARS-CoV-2 convalescent individuals. Results the study describes overall, beyond this receptor: Substantial breadth of spike-specific CD8+ and CD4+ T cell responses was reported after vaccination. Comparable non-spike TCR breadth was observed between vaccine and placebo recipients, consistent with only spike being contained in the vaccine. According to the authors, total T cell responses may have been underestimated by the TCR breadth and depth analyses. The study was not powered for comparison of responses between vaccine doses or regimens. Spike-specific TCR breadth was higher in Ad26.COV2.S recipients than in placebo recipients (P = 0.0014).

The CDR3 goes from the cysteine to the phenylalanine over 14 residues. The read is trimmed to its CDR3 DNA, 42 bases read in frame from base 1. CDR1 and CDR2 are drawn from the germline V gene (reference sequence): MNHNY, SVGAGI. Trimming at the junction amounts to 9 bases on V and 4 bases on J, and the germline ends lie 17 bases apart. The intended sense of this specimen's treatment or condition label: around 19 received Ad26.COV2.S at low or high dose, single or two shots; several received placebo; per-sample allocation not given. Repertoires of vaccine and placebo recipients were sequenced from samples taken on day 63 after the first injection. Between 29 July and 7 August 2020, Cohort 1b enrolled about two dozen adults aged 18-55 years at one site in Boston, USA. Ad26.COV2.S consisted of a replication-incompetent adenovirus type 26 vector by which a prefusion-stabilized SARS-CoV-2 spike protein from the original Wuhan strain was expressed.

On this clone itself: The specificity of this receptor is unknown. No quality values exist for individual bases; no much larger clone is one base distant.

TCRbeta CDR3 regions were sequenced with the immunoSEQ Assay. After extraction, genomic DNA underwent amplification by bias-controlled multiplex PCR, followed by high-throughput sequencing. The source study handled its data this way. To quantify the absolute abundance of every unique TCRbeta CDR3 region, sequences were collapsed and filtered. T cell fraction was estimated by normalizing TCRbeta template counts to usable DNA, which was measured by amplifying reference genes present in all nucleated cells. Repertoire TCRs were annotated as SARS-CoV-2-specific by exact matching of V gene, CDR3 amino acid sequence and J gene to a known reactive TCR set. MIRA supplied the reference SARS-CoV-2 TCR set, which was filtered for enrichment in COVID-19-positive ImmuneCODE repertoires so that public or cross-reactive TCRs were removed. Using the MIRA antigens, annotated TCRs were further analysed by specific ORF or by position within an ORF. Depth was the summed frequency of annotated unique rearrangements, while breadth was defined as annotated unique rearrangements over total unique productive rearrangements. Two-sided Wilcoxon rank-sum tests were used to compare TCR breadth between groups. TCRdb stores this immuneACCESS table with in-frame sequences only. Part of the clones is absent; in the studies checked, under half of the shortfall reflects unresolved V genes, and no reason is known for the rest. The DNA gave D and trimming, while V, J and clone size come from that table. This sample gives roughly 420,000 clones in total; roughly nine tenths of them show up just once. The ten largest clones add up to about 2.7% of the sample.

The sequencing here drew on peripheral blood, taken in a trial of Ad26.COV2.S vaccine versus placebo. The receptor was derived from a person aged 18-65 years who received the Ad26.COV2.S COVID-19 vaccine or a placebo. Recombination connected TRBV6-6 to TRBJ2-3; D gene: possibly TRBD1, on 6 matching bases. The CDR3 loop reads CARTGLGGADTQYF. The DNA sequence is TGTGCCAGGACAGGTCTAGGAGGCGCAGATACGCAGTATTTT.